This T cell receptor beta chain was sequenced during a study of CD8+ T cells in alopecia areata. Germline CDR1 reads MGHRA; CDR2 reads YSYEKL. The CDR3 runs to 17 residues. The V end was cut by 3 bases, the J end by 0 bases, with 16 bases between. Regarding treatment: oral pan-JAK inhibitor, 5-10 mg twice daily. Both peripheral blood and punch biopsies of lesional scalp skin were obtained from patients who had alopecia areata. T lymphocytes (CD4+ and CD8+) were sorted from PBMCs. Study observations and caveats: During tofacitinib treatment, many expanded lesional clones remained in scalp and blood. Among the cells sequenced in scalp samples are also the resident alphabeta T cells of normal skin.

About this clone itself: No antigen is known for it.

It was cDNA, reverse transcribed from extracted RNA, that served as the sequencing template. TCRdb's table, derived via immunoSEQ multiplex PCR, lists solely in-frame clones and lacks some. Of approximately 200,000 clones in the sample, 55% to 70% were seen once. Specimen: CD4+ T cells sorted from blood, collected at week 4, from a patient treated with tofacitinib. The chain couples TRBV4-1 to TRBJ2-3; the D gene is possibly TRBD2 (7 bases). The receptor comes from a human donor with alopecia areata. The CDR3 region is CASSHPSRGASTDTQYF. Here the CDR3 DNA reads TGCGCCAGCAGCCACCCTTCTCGGGGGGCCAGCACAGATACGCAGTATTTT.